Reported below is one T cell receptor (beta chain). The antigen remains unidentified. Random hexamers served to reverse transcribe roughly 0.45 to 1 ug RNA. Amplification of TCR beta CDR3 across 54 Vbeta and 13 Jbeta was performed with immunoSEQ multiplex PCR. TCRdb reprocessed the immunoSEQ multiplex PCR reads via MiXCR and lists one record per CDR3 protein. Of some 300,000 distinct CDR3 sequences listed, almost 85% are singletons. Relapsing-remitting disease, either stable or active, was present in the treatment-naive patients who were the multiple sclerosis controls. While CD8+ and CD4+ T cells were isolated negatively, TEMRA cells were enriched by FACS. This sample is drawn from a study of CD8 T cells in Susac syndrome. General study results and limits: As the study acknowledged, the number of individuals who were part of its TCR sequencing and HLA analysis was relatively small.

With 0 bases removed from V and 0 bases from J, the gap between germline ends came to 10 bases. Germline loops: CDR1 SGDLS, CDR2 YYNGEE. The CDR3 consists of 16 residues. The source material was CD8+ T cells from PBMCs. This chain uses TRBV9 with TRBJ1-3; the D gene is possibly TRBD1 (5 bases). This sequence originates from a human donor with multiple sclerosis. This CDR3 is CASSVEGATSGNTIYF. The CDR3 nucleotides read TGTGCCAGCAGCGTAGAAGGGGCCACCTCTGGAAACACCATATATTTT.